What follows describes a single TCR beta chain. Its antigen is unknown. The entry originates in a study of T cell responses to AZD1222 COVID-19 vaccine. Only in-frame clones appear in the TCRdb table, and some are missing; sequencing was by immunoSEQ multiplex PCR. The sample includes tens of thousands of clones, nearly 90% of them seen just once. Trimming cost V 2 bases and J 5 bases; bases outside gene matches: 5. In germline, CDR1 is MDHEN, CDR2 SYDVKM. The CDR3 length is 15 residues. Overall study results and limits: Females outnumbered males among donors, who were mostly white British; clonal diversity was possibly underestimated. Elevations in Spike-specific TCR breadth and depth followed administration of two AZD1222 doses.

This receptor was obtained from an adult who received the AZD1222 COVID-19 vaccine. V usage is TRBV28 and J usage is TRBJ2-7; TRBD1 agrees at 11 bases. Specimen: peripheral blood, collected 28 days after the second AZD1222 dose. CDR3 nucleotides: TGTGCCAGCAGTTTAGTGGACAGGGGGCATGACGAGCAGTACTTC. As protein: CASSLVDRGHDEQYF.